The 27 T cell receptor beta chains listed next were all sequenced from one sample in a study of T cell clones after liver transplantation (dated by TCRdb to between 2018 and 2020). Library preparation was by the immunoSEQ multiplex PCR assay. This is the immuneACCESS table as TCRdb keeps it, with only in-frame sequences that have V and J called. A part of the clones is gone; compared with another copy, unresolved V genes explain less than half, and the rest is unexplained. The sample table shows under 130,000 clones, and around 84% are seen once. The ten largest clones capture roughly 2.8% of the sample. This specimen consisted of CD4+ T cells from blood, obtained roughly 50 months after liver transplant. These receptor sequences come from a human patient who received a liver transplant. A transplant means some T cells may be of graft donor rather than patient origin.

This chain links TRBV5-1 with TRBJ2-2; D uncertain. The V end lost 0 bases, the J end lost 4 bases, and 4 bases lay between the germline ends. This CDR3 is built from 13 residues. The germline gives CDR1 SGHRS, CDR2 YFSETQ. CDR3 protein: CASSLESTGELFF. In nucleotides, the CDR3 is TGCGCCAGCAGCTTGGAGAGCACCGGGGAGCTGTTTTTT.

This clone ranks as medium-sized (0.01 to 0.1%). This chain uses TRBV7-6 with TRBJ1-2; D gene uncertain. With 2 bases removed from V and 7 bases from J, the gap between germline ends came to 17 bases. Germline CDR1 reads SGHVS; CDR2 reads FNYEAQ. The CDR3 is 15 amino acids. CDR3 DNA sequence: TGTGCCAGCAGCTTAATCTTGGCAGGTTTGGCTGGCTACACCTTC. This encodes CASSLILAGLAGYTF.

The J gene is TRBJ2-5, the V gene TRBV9; D ambiguous. Per germline, CDR1 SGDLS and CDR2 YYNGEE. Trimming pared 2 bases from V and 5 bases from J, leaving 10 bases between. CDR3 length: 13 residues. CDR3 DNA: TGTGCCAGCAGCGTGACTTCGAGGGAGACCCAGTACTTC. Translating it yields CASSVTSRETQYF.

The chain recombines TRBV11-2 with TRBJ2-7; D unresolved. CDR1 SGHAT and CDR2 FQNNGV come from the germline V gene. V lost 7 bases and J lost 5, with 15 bases in between. The CDR3 loop spans 13 amino acids. CDR3 region: CASTPGLVNEQYF. CDR3 DNA sequence: TGTGCCAGCACCCCGGGCCTAGTTAACGAGCAGTACTTC.

The gene calls are TRBV18 and TRBJ1-3; no clear D. Trimming removed 1 base from V and 11 bases from J, with 15 bases in between. Per the germline V gene, CDR1 is KGHSH and CDR2 is LQKENI. This CDR3 has 14 amino acids. The CDR3 loop reads CASSPRDSPVSIYF. Written as DNA, the CDR3 is TGTGCCAGCTCACCACGGGATAGCCCCGTCTCCATATATTTT.

V usage is TRBV6-6 and J usage is TRBJ2-3; 8 bases fit TRBD2. Trimming cost V 6 bases and J 4 bases; bases outside gene matches: 3. The CDR3 totals 13 residues. Germline lookup yields CDR1 MNHNY and CDR2 SVGAGI (reference sequence). DNA for the CDR3: TGTGCCAGCAGATTACTAGCGGCAGATACGCAGTATTTT. This translates into CASRLLAADTQYF.

The V gene is TRBV5-1, the J gene TRBJ2-2; D gene unclear. The V gene lost 6 bases and the J gene lost 0 bases, with 9 bases spanning the gap. The CDR3 runs to 14 residues. Per the germline V gene, CDR1 is SGHRS and CDR2 is YFSETQ. CDR3 DNA sequence: TGCGCCAGCACTTGGCAGCCGAACACCGGGGAGCTGTTTTTT. Its protein is CASTWQPNTGELFF.

The rearrangement joins TRBV15 to TRBJ1-1; D may be TRBD1 (6 bases). The V gene's germline CDR1 is LNHNV and CDR2 YYDKDF (reference sequence). V was shortened by 5 bases and J by 5 bases, with 18 bases between the two germline ends. This CDR3 has 15 residues. The DNA for the CDR3 is TGTGCCACCAGCCGCGTACAGGGAATGGGTACTGAAGCTTTCTTT. Protein: CATSRVQGMGTEAFF.

The chain carries TRBV7-3 and TRBJ2-3; the D is unclear. Trimming removed 5 bases from V and 4 bases from J, with 13 bases in between. Germline loops: CDR1 SGHTA, CDR2 FQGTGA. The CDR3 has 14 residues. CDR3 sequence: CASSPGGVPDTQYF. In nucleotides, the CDR3 is TGTGCCAGCAGCCCCGGTGGAGTTCCAGATACGCAGTATTTT.

This clone was recorded a few times. V is TRBV13 and J is TRBJ1-1; D remains ambiguous. Per the germline V gene, CDR1 is PRHDT and CDR2 is FYEKMQ (reference sequence). Deletions cut 4 bases from V and 1 base from J, with 13 bases between. The CDR3 runs to 15 residues. The CDR3 reads CASSSSTRGNTEAFF. The CDR3, as DNA: TGTGCCAGCAGCTCCTCGACCCGGGGGAACACTGAAGCTTTCTTT.

The J gene is TRBJ1-4, the V gene TRBV11-2; 9 positions agree with TRBD1. The length of the CDR3 is 18 residues. V was pared by 3 bases and J by 4 bases, with 12 bases of the junction left unmatched. In germline, CDR1 is SGHAT, CDR2 FQNNGV. CDR3 DNA: TGTGCCAGCAGCTTGGACAGGGGCCCGGGAGGAGGTAATGAAAAACTGTTTTTT. This encodes CASSLDRGPGGGNEKLFF.

This clone has only a few counts. Here the CDR3 DNA reads TGTGCCAGCAGTTTAATGGCTAGCGCCGAAGGGACCCAGTACTTC. This encodes CASSLMASAEGTQYF. This chain joins TRBV27 and TRBJ2-5; tentatively, D is TRBD2 (6 bases). The CDR3 sequence is 15 residues long. Trimming cost V 2 bases and J 7 bases, with 17 bases left between them. From germline, CDR1 is MNHEY and CDR2 SMNVEV (reference sequence).

The chain couples TRBV11-2 to TRBJ2-1, with 9 bases aligning to TRBD2. The J segment lost 8 bases and the V segment lost 2 bases, leaving 7 bases of the junction unmatched. The germline gives CDR1 SGHAT, CDR2 FQNNGV. The CDR3 contains 15 residues. CDR3 residues: CASSLRLAGIYEQFF. CDR3 bases: TGTGCCAGCAGCTTAAGGCTAGCGGGAATTTATGAGCAGTTCTTC.

This clone appeared a single time. The V gene is TRBV2, the J gene TRBJ2-5, with 12 bases matching TRBD2. Per the germline V gene, CDR1 is SNHLY and CDR2 is FYNNEI. CDR3 length equals 16 residues. Losses at the gene ends were 6 bases for V and 2 bases for J; bases not matched to a gene: 7. Written as DNA, the CDR3 is TGTGCCAGCAGCGGGCTAGCGGGAGGGTCGCAAGAGACCCAGTACTTC. Its translation is CASSGLAGGSQETQYF.

This clone showed up just a few times. The chain recombines TRBV29-1 with TRBJ2-5; tentatively, D is TRBD1 (6 bases). In germline, CDR1 is SQVTM, CDR2 ANQGSEA. Between the trimmed V and J ends, which lost 3 bases and 4 bases, there was a span of 18 bases. The CDR3 runs 15 residues. The CDR3 sequence is CSVDPHNRVGETQYF. In nucleotides, the CDR3 is TGCAGCGTTGACCCCCACAACAGGGTAGGAGAGACCCAGTACTTC.

This chain joins TRBV5-4 and TRBJ1-2, with D maybe TRBD1 (6 bases). The CDR3 spans 13 residues. V shed 1 base and J shed 6 bases, with 10 bases lying between them. Germline CDR1 reads SGHNT; CDR2 reads YYREEE (reference sequence). CDR3 sequence: CASSLLGGNGYTF. The CDR3 nucleotides are TGTGCCAGCAGCTTGTTGGGGGGCAATGGCTACACCTTC.

This chain connects TRBV9 to TRBJ2-7; 7 nucleotides match TRBD2. V shed 4 bases, J shed 7 bases, and the junction held 11 bases outside the gene matches. The CDR3 contains 14 residues. CDR1 SGDLS and CDR2 YYNGEE come from the germline V gene. The CDR3 sequence is CASSSPALGREQYF. The CDR3, as DNA: TGTGCCAGCAGCTCCCCCGCCCTCGGGAGGGAGCAGTACTTC.

This chain connects TRBV29-1 to TRBJ1-5; 7 nucleotides line up with TRBD1. The CDR3 consists of 13 residues. Germline V CDR1 and CDR2: SQVTM, ANQGSEA. V lost 4 bases to trimming and J lost 6 bases; unmatched junction nucleotides: 6. The CDR3 DNA reads as TGCAGCGTTGGTGACAGGGACGGTCAGCCCCAGCATTTT. It is translated as CSVGDRDGQPQHF.

This clone has only one observation. The junction departs from germline at one end; a sequencing error may be responsible. The J gene is TRBJ2-7, the V gene TRBV6-5, with 11 bases matching TRBD2. Germline V CDR1 and CDR2: MNHEY, SVGAGI. The CDR3 has 13 residues. CDR3 sequence reads: CASSNPGLAGVQF. The DNA of the CDR3 is TGTGCCAGCAGTAACCCCGGACTAGCGGGCGTACAGTTC.

V and J are TRBV5-1 and TRBJ2-1; TRBD1 might be the D (7 bases). From germline, CDR1 is SGHRS and CDR2 YFSETQ. The CDR3 runs to 17 residues. Trimming pared 5 bases from V and 9 bases from J, leaving 27 bases between. Here the CDR3 DNA reads TGCGCCAGCAGTTTCCTTGCGGGACAGTACGATTATAGTGAGCAGTTCTTC. Protein product: CASSFLAGQYDYSEQFF.

V is TRBV18 and J is TRBJ1-1; D perhaps matches TRBD1 (5 bases). CDR1 is KGHSH, CDR2 LQKENI, per germline. The CDR3 consists of 13 residues. Trimming took off 3 bases at V and 8 bases at J, with 13 bases between the two ends. This chain's CDR3 is CASSPSAPGEAFF. In nucleotides, the CDR3 is TGTGCCAGCTCACCCTCAGCCCCAGGGGAAGCTTTCTTT.

This chain links TRBV19 with TRBJ1-4; 8 nucleotides agree with TRBD1. This CDR3 contains 14 residues. Germline values: CDR1 LNHDA, CDR2 SQIVND (reference sequence). Trimming at V came to 10 bases and at J to 3 bases, leaving 7 bases not matched to a gene. In DNA form, the CDR3 reads TGTGCCACGTCCAGGGGGCTATCTAATGAAAAACTGTTTTTT. It codes for CATSRGLSNEKLFF. The full variable domain, with the rest looked up from reference TRBV19 and TRBJ1-4, is DGGITQSPKYLFRKEGQNVTLSCEQNLNHDAMYWYRQDPGQGLRLIYYSQIVNDFQKGDIAEGYSVSREKKESFPLTVTSAQKNPTAFYLCATSRGLSNEKLFFGSGTQLSVL.

The chain has TRBV9 and TRBJ1-3, with D perhaps TRBD1 (6 bases). Germline V CDR1 and CDR2: SGDLS, YYNGEE. CDR3 size: 17 residues. The germline V and J ends were trimmed by 3 bases and 4 bases, with 20 bases remaining between them. The CDR3 DNA reads TGTGCCAGCAGCGGAAGAGAGACAGGCATCAAGGGAAACACCATATATTTT. It yields the protein CASSGRETGIKGNTIYF.

The chain couples TRBV18 to TRBJ1-6; 8 bases are a match to TRBD1. Germline CDR1 reads KGHSH; CDR2 reads LQKENI. This CDR3 has 16 residues. V gave up 5 bases and J gave up 9 bases; unmatched junction bases: 12. The CDR3 bases are TGTGCCAGCTCAGCGCTTCCGACAGGGGATCTTTCACCCCTCCACTTT. This codes for CASSALPTGDLSPLHF.

The chain has TRBV27 and TRBJ2-3, with D perhaps TRBD2 (5 bases). This CDR3 has 14 residues. Between the trimmed V and J ends, which lost 2 bases and 2 bases, there was a span of 8 bases. Germline loops: CDR1 MNHEY, CDR2 SMNVEV (reference sequence). CDR3 DNA: TGTGCCAGCAGTTTAGCTAGCTTCACAGATACGCAGTATTTT. This translates into CASSLASFTDTQYF.

V usage is TRBV15 and J usage is TRBJ1-6, with unresolved D. CDR3 length: 14 amino acids. Germline CDR1 and CDR2: LNHNV and YYDKDF (reference sequence). Trimming took off 4 bases at V and 8 bases at J, with 12 bases between the two ends. The CDR3 bases are TGTGCCACCAGCAACCGGGCCGAGGATTCACCCCTCCACTTT. This gives the protein CATSNRAEDSPLHF. Drawing the rest from reference TRBV15 and TRBJ1-6, the complete variable domain is DAMVIQNPRYQVTQFGKPVTLSCSQTLNHNVMYWYQQKSSQAPKLLFHYYDKDFNNEADTPDNFQSRRPNTSFCFLDIRSPGLGDTAMYLCATSNRAEDSPLHFGNGTRLTVT.

This chain uses TRBV5-1 with TRBJ2-7; 8 nucleotides align to TRBD1. The V and J ends lost 4 bases and 2 bases, in that order; junction bases with no gene match: 8. The CDR3 consists of 15 residues. The V gene's germline CDR1 is SGHRS and CDR2 YFSETQ. This CDR3 is CASSPGTGITYEQYF. The DNA of the CDR3 is TGCGCCAGCAGCCCCGGGACAGGAATTACCTACGAGCAGTACTTC.